The rows below give T cell receptor beta chains drawn from one sample of a study of identical twins. Using its own MiXCR run on the 5' RACE reads, TCRdb lists one record per CDR3 protein. The data contain hundreds of thousands of distinct CDR3 sequences, 7.1% of them singletons. This sample was also put to use in a study of yellow fever vaccine responses in identical twins.

The sequencing sample was made of PBMCs. The source is a woman between 18 and 29 years old in good health. Both conserved end residues are part of each CDR3. The D gene is left open where the match is weak. Size is omitted from some rows. Given values are once, few, many or a class for expanded clones.

D gene,V gene,CDR3 length,J gene,clone size,CDR3 DNA,CDR3 protein
-,TRBV20-1,14,TRBJ1-1,-,TGCAGTGCTAGAGATTCCGGGTTTGGCACTGAAGCTTTCTTT,CSARDSGFGTEAFF
TRBD2,TRBV4-2,16,TRBJ2-3,many,TGTGCCAGCAGCCAAGATCTAGCGGGAGGGCCAGATACGCAGTATTTT,CASSQDLAGGPDTQYF
-,TRBV9,15,TRBJ2-1,few,TGTGCCAGCAGCGTAGTGGCAGGACTAAGCAATGAGCAGTTCTTC,CASSVVAGLSNEQFF
-,TRBV29-1,12,TRBJ1-2,many,TGCAGCGTTTCCGACAGGAACTATGGCTACACCTTC,CSVSDRNYGYTF
TRBD1,TRBV2,12,TRBJ2-7,-,TGTGCCAGCAGTGGATACCGGGACAGCACTTCATTC,CASSGYRDSTSF
-,TRBV12-5,14,TRBJ2-5,few,TGTGCTAGCGGCCTGGGGCTCACTGCACAGACCCAGTACTTC,CASGLGLTAQTQYF
TRBD2,TRBV20-1,15,TRBJ2-5,few,TGCAGTACTAGTTCGGGACTAGCGAACCAAGAGACCCAGTACTTC,CSTSSGLANQETQYF
-,TRBV7-8,17,TRBJ1-5,few,TGTGCCAGCAGCTTAGCCCCCCGGCCCATGGGCAATCAGCCCCAGCATTTT,CASSLAPRPMGNQPQHF
-,TRBV7-9,14,TRBJ2-2,-,TGTGCCAGCAGCTTAGACCTTGAGGTCGGGGAGCTGTTTTTT,CASSLDLEVGELFF
-,TRBV12-3/TRBV12-4,16,TRBJ2-2,many,TGTGCCAGCAGCAGATTTGGGGGGTTGGTCACCGGGGAGCTGTTTTTT,CASSRFGGLVTGELFF
-,TRBV9,15,TRBJ2-7,-,TGTGCCAGCAGCGCCGACCGGGACATTCCCTACGAGCAGTACTTC,CASSADRDIPYEQYF
-,TRBV9,15,TRBJ2-7,-,TGTGCCAGCAGCGTAGCACAGGGACCTTCCTACGAGCAGTACTTC,CASSVAQGPSYEQYF
TRBD2,TRBV6-1,16,TRBJ2-7,many,TGTGCCAGCATTCCCAGAACGGGAGGTTCGTCCTACGAGCAGTACTTC,CASIPRTGGSSYEQYF
-,TRBV10-2,14,TRBJ2-1,-,TGCGCCAGCCGAAGGGCTTACAAGGACAATGAGCAGTTCTTC,CASRRAYKDNEQFF
TRBD2,TRBV6-5,17,TRBJ2-2,few,TGTGCCAGCAGTTATGAAGCGGGGGGGCCTAACACCGGGGAGCTGTTTTTT,CASSYEAGGPNTGELFF
TRBD1,TRBV11-2,20,TRBJ2-4,few,TGTGCCAGCAGCTTAGAGGGGTTAACAAGGGGGCTGGGGGCCAAAAACATTCAGTACTTC,CASSLEGLTRGLGAKNIQYF
-,TRBV10-3,15,TRBJ1-2,many,TGTGCCATCAGTGCCGTGACAGTTTCGAACTATGGCTACACCTTC,CAISAVTVSNYGYTF
-,TRBV28,14,TRBJ2-1,-,TGTGCCACGCGGGACACCTTCTCCTACAATGAGCAGTTCTTC,CATRDTFSYNEQFF
TRBD1,TRBV6-1,14,TRBJ2-3,many,TGTGCCAGCAGGAGCACAGGGGGCACAGATACGCAGTATTTT,CASRSTGGTDTQYF
TRBD1,TRBV5-1,15,TRBJ2-2,-,TGCGCCAGCAGCTTTACAGGGGGTATCACCGGGGAGCTGTTTTTT,CASSFTGGITGELFF
-,TRBV19,15,TRBJ1-1,-,TGTGCCAGTAGTTTGGGTTTCGGGGGTCCTACTGAAGCTTTCTTT,CASSLGFGGPTEAFF
TRBD1,TRBV6-1,18,TRBJ2-4,few,TGTGCCAGCAGAGGTCTACCGGCCTTGGGACAGGCCAAAAACATTCAGTACTTC,CASRGLPALGQAKNIQYF
TRBD1,TRBV3-1,15,TRBJ1-5,many,TGTGCCAGCAGCCAAGGGACAGGGTATAATCAGCCCCAGCATTTT,CASSQGTGYNQPQHF
-,TRBV12-3/TRBV12-4,13,TRBJ2-2,-,TGTGCCAGCACCCGACCTGGGGTCGGGGAGCTGTTTTTT,CASTRPGVGELFF
-,TRBV6-5,15,TRBJ2-3,many,TGTGCCAGCAGTTACACAGGGGAGGGGTCTATTGCGCAGTATTTT,CASSYTGEGSIAQYF
-,TRBV10-3,13,TRBJ2-3,many,TGTGCCATCAAATGGGGGGAAACAGATACGCAGTATTTT,CAIKWGETDTQYF
TRBD1,TRBV5-1,15,TRBJ1-4,few,TGCGCCAGCAGCTTGGCAGGGGGCTCAGGAGAAAAACTGTTTTTT,CASSLAGGSGEKLFF
-,TRBV20-1,11,TRBJ1-3,few,TGCAGTGCTAGAGCTTGGAACACCATATATTTT,CSARAWNTIYF
-,TRBV6-1,15,TRBJ2-7,-,TGTGCCAGCAGTCCCCCCTCCGGGTATCTCTACGAGCAGTACTTC,CASSPPSGYLYEQYF
TRBD1,TRBV5-8,13,TRBJ2-1,few,TGTGCCAGCAGCAAGGGACAGTACAATGAGCAGTTCTTC,CASSKGQYNEQFF
TRBD2,TRBV7-3,15,TRBJ2-7,many,TGTGCCAGCAGCTTAACGGGACTAGCGGGAAACGAGCAGTACTTC,CASSLTGLAGNEQYF
-,TRBV4-2,15,TRBJ1-1,many,TGTGCCAGCAGCCAAGATTGGGGAGATAACACTGAAGCTTTCTTT,CASSQDWGDNTEAFF
TRBD1,TRBV29-1,14,TRBJ1-5,many,TGCAGCGTTTACACCGGGACAGGAAATCAGCCCCAGCATTTT,CSVYTGTGNQPQHF
-,TRBV14,16,TRBJ2-4,few,TGTGCCAGCAGCAGCCTCGTGAGGTCTGGCAAAAACATTCAGTACTTC,CASSSLVRSGKNIQYF
-,TRBV12-3/TRBV12-4,19,TRBJ2-6,-,TGTGCCATCAGACCCTTGCCAGGGACAAATAGCTCTGGGGCCAACGTCCTGACTTTC,CAIRPLPGTNSSGANVLTF
TRBD1,TRBV6-1,15,TRBJ2-7,many,TGTGCCAGCAGAGCAGGGGGATTTTGGTCCTACGAGCAGTACTTC,CASRAGGFWSYEQYF
TRBD2,TRBV28,14,TRBJ2-1,-,TGTGCCAGCTCTAGCGGGGCTTGGTTCAATGAGCAGTTCTTC,CASSSGAWFNEQFF
-,TRBV24-1,13,TRBJ2-5,many,TGTGCCACCAGTGATTATGGGGTCGAGACCCAGTACTTC,CATSDYGVETQYF
TRBD1,TRBV5-1,13,TRBJ1-2,many,TGCGCCAGCAGCCCGACAGGGAGTAATGGCTACACCTTC,CASSPTGSNGYTF
-,TRBV27,15,TRBJ2-7,few,TGTGCCAGCAGGTCGGTGGGTGTCAGGGCCTACGAGCAGTACTTC,CASRSVGVRAYEQYF
-,TRBV20-1,16,TRBJ1-6,many,TGCAGTGCTAGTGAACCCTTACTCGGTAGAAATTCACCCCTCCACTTT,CSASEPLLGRNSPLHF
-,TRBV27,14,TRBJ2-1,-,TGTGCCAGCAGTTTGGTCGGTTACTACAATGAGCAGTTCTTC,CASSLVGYYNEQFF
-,TRBV20-1,14,TRBJ1-2,-,TGCAGTGCGGAGCAAACAGATTTTAACTATGGCTACACCTTC,CSAEQTDFNYGYTF
TRBD2,TRBV10-3,14,TRBJ2-5,few,TGTGCCATCAAAAGCGGGGCCCCCCCCGAGACCCAGTACTTC,CAIKSGAPPETQYF
TRBD2,TRBV2,13,TRBJ2-2,few,TGTGCCAGCACCGGCGGGGGGACCGGGGAGCTGTTTTTT,CASTGGGTGELFF
-,TRBV3-1,17,TRBJ1-1,few,TGTGCCAGCAGCCAAGCCCCCTCGCGGGGGTTGAACACTGAAGCTTTCTTT,CASSQAPSRGLNTEAFF
-,TRBV4-1,14,TRBJ1-4,-,TGCGCCAGCAGCCACGTAATACTAATTGAAAAACTGTTTTTT,CASSHVILIEKLFF